This is a list of T cell receptor beta chains from one sample in a study of beta chain features in type 1 diabetes. TCRdb's table, derived via immunoSEQ multiplex PCR, lists solely in-frame clones and lacks some. The sample lists over 700,000 clones; 15% to 20% were seen once. The sequencing sample was made of naive CD4+ T cells from blood. The receptors stem from a woman between 18 and 29 years old in good health. Each CDR3 is given with its conserved first and last residue. A D gene is named only where the DNA matches it firmly. Clone sizes are given selectively: once, few, many, or a class where the clone is expanded.

v_call	clone_size	d_call	j_call	cdr3_nt	cdr3_aa
TRBV25-1	NA	NA	TRBJ2-7	TGTGCCAGCAGTGACGGGGACTCCCCTCCCTACGAGCAGTACTTC	CASSDGDSPPYEQYF
TRBV14	NA	TRBD1	TRBJ2-1	TGTGCCAGCAGCCGGGACAGTTACAATGAGCAGTTCTTC	CASSRDSYNEQFF
TRBV7-8	few	NA	TRBJ2-1	TGTGCCAGCAGCTTAGCGGGGACCCGCAGAAGGGTGAATGAGCAGTTCTTC	CASSLAGTRRRVNEQFF
TRBV7-9	NA	NA	TRBJ2-1	TGTGCCAGCAGCTTAACGCTAGCGACCTCGGCTGAGCAGTTCTTC	CASSLTLATSAEQFF
TRBV28	few	NA	TRBJ2-4	TGTGCCAGCAGTGCCATTTCGGGCCCAAAGAAAAACATTCAGTACTTC	CASSAISGPKKNIQYF
TRBV10-3	many	NA	TRBJ1-4	TGTGCCACACAGGGTGCAACTAATGAAAAACTGTTTTTT	CATQGATNEKLFF
TRBV5-4	NA	NA	TRBJ2-1	TGTGCCAGCAGCTTGGCCGAATTCCCCCAAGAGCAGTTCTTC	CASSLAEFPQEQFF
TRBV7-2	NA	NA	TRBJ2-7	TGTGCCAGCAGCTTAGCTGCCAGAAGCTCCTACGAGCAGTACTTC	CASSLAARSSYEQYF
TRBV2	NA	NA	TRBJ2-7	TGTGCCAGCAGTGCAGGCATACAGGCTTTCTACGAGCAGTACTTC	CASSAGIQAFYEQYF
TRBV9	once	TRBD1	TRBJ1-4	TGTGCCAGCAGCGTAGCGGGACAGGGGGCTGAAAAACTGTTTTTT	CASSVAGQGAEKLFF
TRBV5-1	NA	NA	TRBJ2-2	TGCGCCAGCAGCTTGGTGGTAGCGGTGAACACCGGGGAGCTGTTTTTT	CASSLVVAVNTGELFF
TRBV11-2	few	NA	TRBJ2-5	TGTGCCAGCAGCTCATGGCTCCAAGAGACCCAGTACTTC	CASSSWLQETQYF
TRBV28	few	NA	TRBJ2-7	TGTGCCAGCAGCCTCAACACCTACGAGCAGTACTTC	CASSLNTYEQYF
TRBV5-1	few	NA	TRBJ2-1	TGCGCCAGCCGACCCCCCTATTTAGGGAATGAGCAGTTCTTC	CASRPPYLGNEQFF
TRBV6-5	few	NA	TRBJ1-5	TGTGCCAGCAGCAGTGGTTTTCAGCCCCAGCATTTT	CASSSGFQPQHF
TRBV5-1	few	TRBD1	TRBJ1-1	TGCGCCAGCAGCTTGGTACAGGGGAGTGCAATGAACACTGAAGCTTTCTTT	CASSLVQGSAMNTEAFF
TRBV29-1	NA	NA	TRBJ2-7	TGCAGCGTTGTGGGAGACGTCCCCTACGAGCAGTACTTC	CSVVGDVPYEQYF
TRBV7-9	NA	NA	TRBJ1-5	TGTGCCAGCAGCTTAGCAGGACAGCCCCAGCATTTT	CASSLAGQPQHF
TRBV18	few	NA	TRBJ2-1	TGTGCCAGCTCACCTTCTCGTTACAATGAGCAGTTCTTC	CASSPSRYNEQFF
TRBV18	NA	NA	TRBJ2-5	TGTGCCAGCTCACCGGTCACAGGGAGTCTGGAGACCCAGTACTTC	CASSPVTGSLETQYF
TRBV28	few	TRBD2	TRBJ2-5	TGTGCCAGCACCGGGACTAGGACGAGAGAGACCCAGTACTTC	CASTGTRTRETQYF
TRBV7-3	few	NA	TRBJ2-2	TGTGCCAGCAGCTTCGAGGGGCGGATCGGGGAGCTGTTTTTT	CASSFEGRIGELFF